The rows below give T cell receptor beta chains drawn from one sample of a study of Graves' ophthalmopathy and Graves' hyperthyroidism. TCRdb reanalysed the multiplex PCR reads using MiXCR and keeps one entry per CDR3 protein. The sample contains about 39,000 distinct CDR3 sequences, approximately 53% of which appear only once. Sequenced: peripheral blood. The receptors here all came from an adult woman with stable Graves' hyperthyroidism. Both conserved end residues are part of each CDR3. A D gene is named only where the DNA matches it firmly. Expanded clones get a size class; other rows say once, few or many, or leave the size out.

j_gene: TRBJ1-2
d_gene: -
v_gene: TRBV10-2
abundance: -
CDR3aa: CASSGQGYGYTF
CDR3nt: TGCGCCAGCAGTGGACAAGGCTATGGCTACACCTTC

j_gene: TRBJ1-3
d_gene: -
v_gene: TRBV11-2
abundance: many
CDR3aa: CASSLDSQASGNTIYF
CDR3nt: TGTGCCAGCAGCTTAGATAGCCAGGCCTCTGGAAACACCATATATTTT

j_gene: TRBJ1-1
d_gene: -
v_gene: TRBV13
abundance: many
CDR3aa: CASSSSDFRTEAFF
CDR3nt: TGTGCCAGCAGCTCGTCGGACTTCCGCACTGAAGCTTTCTTT

j_gene: TRBJ1-1
d_gene: -
v_gene: TRBV6-5
abundance: many
CDR3aa: CASSYTRWGGPNTEAFF
CDR3nt: TGTGCCAGCAGTTACACCCGATGGGGGGGGCCGAACACTGAAGCTTTCTTT

j_gene: TRBJ2-3
d_gene: -
v_gene: TRBV11-3
abundance: many
CDR3aa: CASSLRATGDTQYF
CDR3nt: TGTGCCAGCAGCTTAAGGGCAACCGGAGATACGCAGTATTTT

j_gene: TRBJ2-7
d_gene: TRBD2
v_gene: TRBV20-1
abundance: -
CDR3aa: CSARTSGSPLWEQYF
CDR3nt: TGCAGTGCTAGGACTAGCGGGAGCCCTCTGTGGGAGCAGTACTTC

j_gene: TRBJ1-4
d_gene: -
v_gene: TRBV29-1
abundance: -
CDR3aa: CSDGGLGNEKLFF
CDR3nt: TGCAGCGACGGGGGACTGGGTAATGAAAAACTGTTTTTT

j_gene: TRBJ2-7
d_gene: TRBD2
v_gene: TRBV4-1
abundance: many
CDR3aa: CASSPFVGTSFAEQYF
CDR3nt: TGCGCCAGCAGCCCCTTTGTAGGGACTAGCTTCGCCGAGCAGTACTTC

j_gene: TRBJ1-1
d_gene: TRBD1
v_gene: TRBV15
abundance: -
CDR3aa: CATRGTGRTEAFF
CDR3nt: TGTGCCACCCGCGGGACAGGGAGAACTGAAGCTTTCTTT

j_gene: TRBJ2-5
d_gene: -
v_gene: TRBV20-1
abundance: many
CDR3aa: CSARDHREGWETQYF
CDR3nt: TGCAGTGCTAGAGACCACAGGGAGGGTTGGGAGACCCAGTACTTC

j_gene: TRBJ2-5
d_gene: -
v_gene: TRBV6-1
abundance: many
CDR3aa: CASTLRIGEETQYF
CDR3nt: TGTGCCAGCACCCTCCGTATAGGAGAGGAGACCCAGTACTTC

j_gene: TRBJ1-2
d_gene: TRBD1
v_gene: TRBV5-8
abundance: -
CDR3aa: CASSFDRGHYGYTF
CDR3nt: TGTGCCAGCAGCTTTGACAGGGGGCACTATGGCTACACCTTC

j_gene: TRBJ1-1
d_gene: -
v_gene: TRBV29-1
abundance: few
CDR3aa: CSQRAGRMNTEAFF
CDR3nt: TGCAGCCAAAGGGCAGGACGGATGAACACTGAAGCTTTCTTT